This T cell receptor beta chain originates from a study of blood T cell repertoires in COVID-19. For the study at large: Researchers got acute and convalescent COVID-19 samples from the United States, Italy and Spain.

In the study's own analysis: The authors estimated nucleated cell counts from reference gene primer amplification. The method was immunoSEQ multiplex PCR; TCRdb's version includes in-frame clones alone and lacks a portion of them. V and J calls and clone size are as listed in that table; D and trimming were resolved from the DNA. The sample lists 120,000 or so clones; around 81% were seen once. CDR1 is SGHRS and CDR2 is YFSETQ in the germline V gene. CDR3 length: 16 amino acids. Losses at the gene ends were 4 bases for V and 5 bases for J; bases not matched to a gene: 11. Material for sequencing was peripheral blood. This TCR derives from a man aged 60 to 75 with acute or convalescent COVID-19. The chain recombines TRBV5-1 with TRBJ2-7; 11 bases fit TRBD2. The CDR3 spells CASSPRLAGNPHEQYF. The CDR3 DNA reads as TGCGCCAGCAGCCCGAGACTAGCGGGAAATCCCCACGAGCAGTACTTC.